Each of the 5 T cell receptor beta chains below was sequenced from the same sample in a study of T cell responses to AZD1222 COVID-19 vaccine. The table came from immunoSEQ multiplex PCR; TCRdb's copy has only in-frame clones and leaves some out. The table has some 170,000 clones, about nine tenths seen once. The starting material was peripheral blood, obtained 28 days after the second dose of the MenACWY control vaccine. The origin of the receptors is an adult who received the MenACWY meningococcal vaccine as a control.

This chain connects TRBV14 to TRBJ1-1; D call uncertain. Trimming removed 0 bases from V and 0 bases from J, with 8 bases in between. The CDR3 sequence is 15 residues long. CDR1 and CDR2 from the germline V gene are SGHDN and FVKESK. The CDR3 protein is CASSQDTLMNTEAFF. CDR3 coding DNA: TGTGCCAGCAGCCAAGATACCCTTATGAACACTGAAGCTTTCTTT.

This chain connects TRBV29-1 to TRBJ2-2, with D tentatively TRBD1 or TRBD2 (6 bases each). Germline V gene data show CDR1 as SQVTM and CDR2 as ANQGSEA. This CDR3 spans 13 amino acids. The V end lost 6 bases, the J end lost 3 bases, and 11 bases lay between the germline ends. CDR3 coding DNA: TGCAGCGTCAACAGGGACTACACCGGGGAGCTGTTTTTT. It codes for CSVNRDYTGELFF.

The chain is built from TRBV19 and TRBJ2-2; 9 bases match TRBD1. Germline V CDR1 and CDR2: LNHDA, SQIVND (reference sequence). The ends lost 7 bases at V and 2 bases at J; junction bases unmatched: 5. The CDR3 covers 15 residues. As DNA, the CDR3 is TGTGCCAGTACCATACAGGGGGCAAACACCGGGGAGCTGTTTTTT. It is translated as CASTIQGANTGELFF.

The chain combines TRBV24-1 with TRBJ1-2, with 8 bases aligning to TRBD1. Germline V gene data show CDR1 as KGHDR and CDR2 as SFDVKD. The V segment lost 9 bases and the J segment 8 bases; nucleotides outside the gene matches: 10. This CDR3 is 13 amino acids long. CDR3 in amino acids: CATGTGGSRGYTF. The CDR3 DNA follows: TGTGCCACCGGAACAGGGGGGAGTCGGGGCTACACCTTC.

This chain uses TRBV27 with TRBJ1-2; TRBD1 aligns across 7 bases. Germline CDR1 is MNHEY and CDR2 is SMNVEV (reference sequence). The CDR3 sequence is 14 residues long. With 7 bases clipped from V and 0 bases from J, the junction kept 5 bases outside the gene matches. CDR3 sequence (DNA): TGTGCCAGCAAGAGAGGGGGCCCTAACTATGGCTACACCTTC. It encodes CASKRGGPNYGYTF.